This T cell receptor beta chain was retrieved from a study of shared clonotypes between healthy human individuals. Background on the study: Donor composition was a couple of women and three men, aged 18 to 49.

This CDR3 contains 15 residues. CDR1 is KGHSH and CDR2 is LQKENI in the germline V gene. V was pared by 3 bases and J by 1 base, with 12 bases between. Each subset's genomic DNA was shared equally among a number of immunoSEQ plates. Profiled with immunoSEQ multiplex PCR; TCRdb holds only in-frame clones, not every one. The sample has some 1.4 million clones, 96% seen once. In the case of this clone: Its cognate antigen is unknown.

Whole-study results and caveats: Several donors showed sharing of approximately 4.7% of naive CD4 clonotypes.

Sample: naive CD4+ T cells sorted from blood. Documented subset: CD45RA+ positively selected. J is TRBJ1-1 and V is TRBV18; D may be TRBD1 (5 bases). The receptor was derived from a man younger than 40 in good health. The DNA of the CDR3 is TGTGCCAGCTCACCTGGTTGGGGCGGGAACACTGAAGCTTTCTTT. Its translation is CASSPGWGGNTEAFF. Filled out from reference TRBV18 and TRBJ1-1, the complete variable domain reads NAGVMQNPRHLVRRRGQEARLRCSPMKGHSHVYWYRQLPEEGLKFMVYLQKENIIDESGMPKERFSAEFPKEGPSILRIQQVVRGDSAAYFCASSPGWGGNTEAFFGQGTRLTVV.